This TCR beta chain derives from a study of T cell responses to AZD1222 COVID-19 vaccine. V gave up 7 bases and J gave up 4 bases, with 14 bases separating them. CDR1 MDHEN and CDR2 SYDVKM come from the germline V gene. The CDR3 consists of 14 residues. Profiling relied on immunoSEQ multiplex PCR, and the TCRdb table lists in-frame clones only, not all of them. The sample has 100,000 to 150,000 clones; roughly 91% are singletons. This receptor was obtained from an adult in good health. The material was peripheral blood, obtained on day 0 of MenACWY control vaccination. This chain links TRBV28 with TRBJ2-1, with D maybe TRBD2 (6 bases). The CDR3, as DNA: TGTGCCAGCACCGTAGCGGCAAAATACAATGAGCAGTTCTTC. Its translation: CASTVAAKYNEQFF.